Shown below are 14 T cell receptor beta chains from a single sample sequenced in a study of T cell responses to AZD1222 COVID-19 vaccine. Assay used: immunoSEQ multiplex PCR; TCRdb lists only in-frame clones, some missing. The table lists about 96,000 clones, under 95% of them singletons, with around 5.2% in the top ten. The input for sequencing was peripheral blood, taken on day 0 of MenACWY control vaccination. The receptor source for this set is an adult in good health.

This chain connects TRBV18 to TRBJ2-2, with 12 bases that match TRBD2. The CDR3 extends over 19 amino acids. Losses at the gene ends were 5 bases for V and 10 bases for J; bases not matched to a gene: 20. Germline CDR1 KGHSH, CDR2 LQKENI. CDR3 bases: TGTGCCAGCTCAAGCATGGACAGTGGACTAGCGGGGTCTGGAAAGGAGCTGTTTTTT. Translation: CASSSMDSGLAGSGKELFF.

The CDR3 sequence: CSVVGLAAGHEQFF. The CDR3 nucleotides are TGCAGCGTTGTGGGACTAGCGGCGGGGCATGAGCAGTTCTTC. The chain links TRBV29-1 to TRBJ2-1; 11 bases match TRBD2. CDR1 SQVTM and CDR2 ANQGSEA come from the germline V gene. This CDR3 is built from 14 residues. Trimming removed 4 bases from V and 8 bases from J; junction bases left unmatched: 7.

J is TRBJ1-6 and V is TRBV3-1 (or the pseudogene TRBV3-2), with no clear D. The CDR3 is made up of 14 amino acids. Germline values: CDR1 LGHDT, CDR2 YNNKEL (reference sequence). Between the trimmed V and J ends, which lost 1 base and 10 bases, there was a span of 11 bases. CDR3: CASSQAGLGSPLHF. The CDR3 coding sequence is TGTGCCAGCAGCCAAGCGGGCCTGGGGTCACCCCTCCACTTT.

V is TRBV7-9 and J is TRBJ2-3; D could derive from TRBD1 or TRBD2 (5 bases each). The germline CDR1 and CDR2 sequences are SEHNR and FQNEAQ (reference sequence). This CDR3 is built from 11 residues. Trimming stripped 8 bases from V and 10 bases from J, with 13 bases between. The CDR3 region is CASGRDGPQYF. DNA for the CDR3: TGTGCCAGCGGACGGGACGGGCCGCAGTATTTT.

The V call is TRBV11-2, the J call TRBJ1-6; D remains ambiguous. V lost 5 bases and J 7 bases, leaving 9 bases between the germline ends. Germline V gives CDR1 SGHAT, CDR2 FQNNGV. This CDR3 has 13 amino acids. The CDR3 DNA reads as TGTGCCAGCAGCCCAGGCCGAAATTCACCCCTCCACTTT. It codes for CASSPGRNSPLHF.

The chain has TRBV10-3 and TRBJ2-3; D possibly corresponds to TRBD2 (6 bases). This CDR3 has 13 amino acids. In germline, CDR1 is ENHRY, CDR2 SYGVKD. The V gene lost 7 bases and the J gene lost 5 bases, with 13 bases spanning the gap. CDR3 region: CAITAGQVDTQYF. CDR3 DNA: TGTGCCATCACGGCGGGGCAGGTAGATACGCAGTATTTT.

The chain is built from TRBV12-3 or TRBV12-4 and TRBJ2-2; D is undetermined. The germline V and J ends were trimmed by 3 bases and 5 bases, with 7 bases remaining between them. The CDR3 extends over 13 amino acids. In DNA form, the CDR3 reads TGTGCCAGCAGTTTCTCTTTTACCGGGGAGCTGTTTTTT. This codes for CASSFSFTGELFF.

The chain links TRBV5-4 to TRBJ1-3; 7 bases line up with TRBD1. The germline V gene encodes CDR1 SGHNT and CDR2 YYREEE (reference sequence). V lost 5 bases, J lost 0 bases, and 5 bases stayed unmatched. There are 15 residues in the CDR3. CDR3 nucleotide sequence: TGTGCCAGCAGGAGGGACAGCGCCTCTGGAAACACCATATATTTT. As protein: CASRRDSASGNTIYF.

V gene TRBV28 combines with J gene TRBJ2-7, with a possible D match to TRBD2 (7 bases). Between the trimmed V and J ends, which lost 8 bases and 2 bases, there was a span of 19 bases. Germline CDR1 and CDR2: MDHEN and SYDVKM. The length of the CDR3 is 15 residues. The CDR3 nucleotides are TGTGCCAGCTCTCCTCCGGGGGGCAGTCCCTACGAGCAGTACTTC. Its protein is CASSPPGGSPYEQYF.

The rearrangement joins TRBV2 to TRBJ1-5, with D uncertain. This CDR3 spans 15 amino acids. Trimming took 4 bases from V and 2 from J, leaving 12 bases between them. CDR1 and CDR2 from the germline V gene are SNHLY and FYNNEI. CDR3 residues: CASSAGSSGNQPQHF. The CDR3 region has the DNA TGTGCCAGCAGTGCGGGTTCTTCCGGCAATCAGCCCCAGCATTTT.

The chain couples TRBV12-3 or TRBV12-4 to TRBJ1-5; D uncertain. The CDR3 has 13 residues. Trimming removed 4 bases at V and 4 bases at J, with 8 bases between. In DNA form, the CDR3 reads TGTGCCAGCAGTTGGTCTTCTAATCAGCCCCAGCATTTT. Protein: CASSWSSNQPQHF.

The V call is TRBV5-1, the J call TRBJ2-7, with TRBD1 as a possible D gene (6 bases). The CDR3 extends over 15 amino acids. Germline CDR1 and CDR2: SGHRS and YFSETQ. Trimming cost V 4 bases and J 3 bases, with 17 bases left between them. The CDR3 here is CASSKPSGQNYEQYF. In DNA form, the CDR3 reads TGCGCCAGCAGCAAACCTTCGGGACAAAACTACGAGCAGTACTTC.

CDR3 DNA sequence: TGTGCCAGCAGCCAAGAGGGACAGGGATTCGGTGGCTACACCTTC. It encodes CASSQEGQGFGGYTF. The V and J genes are TRBV4-2 and TRBJ1-2; 9 bases align to TRBD1. The CDR3 totals 15 residues. With V trimmed by 0 bases and J by 7 bases, 6 bases remained unmatched. The germline V gene has CDR1 LGHNA and CDR2 YNFKEQ.

Here the CDR3 reads CASGPNRGFSGELFF. The CDR3 region has the DNA TGTGCCAGTGGCCCCAACAGGGGATTTTCCGGGGAGCTGTTTTTT. The gene calls are TRBV19 and TRBJ2-2; 7 positions match TRBD1. Per the germline V gene, CDR1 is LNHDA and CDR2 is SQIVND (reference sequence). The CDR3 is 15 residues long. The V and J ends lost 8 bases and 6 bases, in that order; junction bases with no gene match: 12.